These 22 T cell receptor beta chains were all obtained from the same sample, sequenced in a study of blood T cell repertoires in COVID-19. Method: immunoSEQ multiplex PCR; TCRdb's copy keeps in-frame clones and lacks some. The sample has 150,000 to 200,000 clones; roughly 80% are singletons. Material: peripheral blood. All receptors derive from a man aged 60 to 75 with acute or convalescent COVID-19.

The rearrangement joins TRBV18 to TRBJ2-3, with D perhaps TRBD2 (6 bases). The V gene lost 3 bases and the J gene lost 5 bases, with 9 bases spanning the gap. In germline, CDR1 is KGHSH, CDR2 LQKENI. This CDR3 is built from 13 residues. DNA for the CDR3: TGTGCCAGCTCACCCAGACTAGAAGATACGCAGTATTTT. Amino acids: CASSPRLEDTQYF.

This chain connects TRBV29-1 to TRBJ2-1; 10 nucleotides agree with TRBD2. CDR1 and CDR2 from the germline V gene are SQVTM and ANQGSEA. Unmatched junction bases numbered 5, after V lost 4 bases and J lost 5 bases. The CDR3 loop spans 14 amino acids. The CDR3 loop reads CSVGSGGVNNEQFF. As DNA, the CDR3 is TGCAGCGTTGGAAGCGGGGGGGTCAACAATGAGCAGTTCTTC.

The chain carries TRBV20-1 and TRBJ2-1; D is perhaps TRBD2 (6 bases). The CDR3 has 14 amino acids. V lost 3 bases to trimming and J lost 4 bases, with 13 bases between them. Germline CDR1 is DFQATT and CDR2 is SNEGSKA (reference sequence). This CDR3 is CSASRSGLYNEQFF. DNA for the CDR3: TGCAGTGCTAGTAGAAGCGGGTTGTACAATGAGCAGTTCTTC.

This chain connects TRBV11-2 to TRBJ1-1, with a tentative D call TRBD1 (6 bases). The CDR3 extends over 14 amino acids. Looked up from germline, CDR1 is SGHAT and CDR2 is FQNNGV. The ends were cut back, 4 bases at V and 4 bases at J, with 13 bases in the middle. CDR3 residues: CASSWGGAGTEAFF. The CDR3 DNA sequence: TGTGCCAGCAGCTGGGGGGGCGCAGGCACTGAAGCTTTCTTT.

The gene calls are TRBV6-6 and TRBJ1-2; D not certain. This CDR3 spans 16 amino acids. The V end lost 0 bases, the J end lost 4 bases, and 15 bases lay between the germline ends. Germline loops: CDR1 MNHNY, CDR2 SVGAGI (reference sequence). The CDR3: CASSYSDYYGPYGYTF. Written as DNA, the CDR3 is TGTGCCAGCAGTTACTCCGACTATTATGGTCCCTATGGCTACACCTTC.

The chain has TRBV10-3 and TRBJ1-6, with D perhaps TRBD1 (5 bases). The length of the CDR3 is 14 residues. V lost 6 bases to trimming and J lost 7 bases, with 13 bases between them. CDR1 and CDR2 from the germline V gene are ENHRY and SYGVKD. This CDR3 is CAIRAGTRNSPLHF. The CDR3 coding sequence is TGTGCCATCAGGGCGGGGACCCGAAATTCACCCCTCCACTTT.

This clone was counted a few times. Different DNA sequences within this sample yield the same CDR3. The rearrangement links TRBV3-1 (or the pseudogene TRBV3-2) to TRBJ2-1; TRBD2 agrees at 14 bases. CDR3 length: 18 residues. Germline V CDR1 and CDR2: LGHDT, YNNKEL (reference sequence). V trimming: 1 base; J trimming: 9 bases; junction bases outside the gene matches: 11. CDR3 loop: CASSQGFPGLAGESEQFF. The CDR3 DNA reads TGTGCCAGCAGCCAAGGGTTCCCGGGACTAGCGGGAGAGAGTGAGCAGTTCTTC.

This clone was counted only a few times. The V and J genes are TRBV4-1 and TRBJ1-5; D gene unclear. The CDR3 runs 15 residues. Trimming removed 0 bases from V and 2 bases from J, with 8 bases in between. The V gene's germline CDR1 is MGHRA and CDR2 YSYEKL. The CDR3 DNA sequence: TGCGCCAGCAGCCAAGATAGTGTGGGCAATCAGCCCCAGCATTTT. This sequence encodes CASSQDSVGNQPQHF.

The chain is built from TRBV29-1 and TRBJ1-2; 8 nucleotides line up with TRBD1. V was pared by 5 bases and J by 7 bases, with 6 bases of the junction left unmatched. CDR1 and CDR2 from the germline V gene are SQVTM and ANQGSEA. The CDR3 totals 12 residues. The CDR3 spells CSVLTGAGGYTF. CDR3 DNA sequence: TGCAGCGTTTTGACAGGGGCGGGTGGCTACACCTTC.

The DNA of the CDR3 is TGTGCCAGCAGTGAAGAGTGGACAGGGAATGAGCAGTTCTTC. This codes for CASSEEWTGNEQFF. This chain connects TRBV6-1 to TRBJ2-1, with TRBD1 matching 8 bases. CDR3 length: 14 amino acids. Germline CDR1 MNHNS, CDR2 SASEGT. V was pared by 1 base and J by 7 bases, with 3 bases of the junction left unmatched.

This clone was observed a single time. CDR3 region: CASSQSGNSYNEQFF. The CDR3 DNA reads TGTGCCAGCAGCCAGAGCGGAAACTCCTACAATGAGCAGTTCTTC. V usage is TRBV6-2 or TRBV6-3 and J usage is TRBJ2-1; weak D call: TRBD2 (5 bases). The V and J ends lost 6 bases and 0 bases respectively, with 12 bases between them. The CDR3 has 15 residues. The germline V gene has CDR1 MNHEY and CDR2 SVGEGT.

This chain joins TRBV29-1 and TRBJ1-2; 9 bases fit TRBD1. CDR1 and CDR2 from the germline V gene are SQVTM and ANQGSEA. Losses at the gene ends were 6 bases for V and 5 bases for J; bases not matched to a gene: 10. The CDR3 spans 14 residues. The CDR3 spells CSVAPGTGSYGYTF. The CDR3 DNA is TGCAGCGTCGCACCCGGGACAGGGAGTTATGGCTACACCTTC.

The chain carries TRBV2 and TRBJ1-2; D might be TRBD1 (6 bases). Looked up from germline, CDR1 is SNHLY and CDR2 is FYNNEI. The V end lost 8 bases, the J end lost 3 bases, and 16 bases lay between the germline ends. This CDR3 region has 14 residues. Here the CDR3 DNA reads TGTGCCAGCCTACGGGGGGCGGTAGACTATGGCTACACCTTC. It encodes CASLRGAVDYGYTF.

The rearrangement uses TRBV20-1 and TRBJ2-3; a possible D gene is TRBD2 (5 bases). The CDR3 loop spans 11 amino acids. Germline CDR1 DFQATT, CDR2 SNEGSKA (reference sequence). Trimming shortened V by 1 base and J by 6 bases, and 5 bases separated the two germline ends. The CDR3 spells CSARGGDTQYF. The CDR3 bases are TGCAGTGCTAGAGGAGGGGATACGCAGTATTTT.

V and J are TRBV18 and TRBJ2-4; D may be TRBD2 (7 bases). The germline V gene has CDR1 KGHSH and CDR2 LQKENI. This CDR3 has 16 amino acids. V lost 3 bases and J lost 1, with 13 bases in between. The CDR3 DNA follows: TGTGCCAGCTCACCGTGGGAGGGGGAGGCCAAAAACATTCAGTACTTC. It translates to CASSPWEGEAKNIQYF.

The V gene is TRBV12-5, the J gene TRBJ2-3; 13 nucleotides line up with TRBD2. This CDR3 comprises 18 residues. CDR1 and CDR2 from the germline V gene are LGHNT and FRNRAP. Trimming removed 4 bases from V and 3 bases from J; junction bases left unmatched: 10. The DNA of the CDR3 is TGTGCTAGTGGTTCTTCCCGGACTAGCGGGAGAAAAACAGATACGCAGTATTTT. It codes for CASGSSRTSGRKTDTQYF.

The chain joins TRBV24-1 to TRBJ2-7, with D uncertain. The CDR3 loop spans 13 amino acids. V lost 5 bases to trimming and J lost 2 bases, with 9 bases between them. Germline loops: CDR1 KGHDR, CDR2 SFDVKD. CDR3 loop: CATSAPTTYEQYF. The CDR3 region has the DNA TGTGCCACCAGTGCCCCGACAACCTACGAGCAGTACTTC.

This sequence joins TRBV20-1 and TRBJ1-2; no definite D call. Germline-derived CDR1 and CDR2 are DFQATT and SNEGSKA (reference sequence). The CDR3 extends over 12 amino acids. V was shortened by 3 bases and J by 6 bases, with 11 bases between the two germline ends. The CDR3: CSASTVFNGYTF. DNA for the CDR3: TGCAGTGCTAGTACAGTTTTTAATGGCTACACCTTC.

V gene TRBV19 combines with J gene TRBJ2-6, with TRBD1 matching over 8 bases. The CDR3 covers 15 residues. V trimming: 8 bases; J trimming: 4 bases; junction bases outside the gene matches: 7. Germline lookup yields CDR1 LNHDA and CDR2 SQIVND (reference sequence). CDR3 coding DNA: TGTGCCAGTGGGACAGGCCAATCCGGGGCCAACGTCCTGACTTTC. It yields the protein CASGTGQSGANVLTF.

This sequence joins TRBV5-4 and TRBJ2-3; TRBD1 aligns across 11 bases. The germline CDR1 and CDR2 sequences are SGHNT and YYREEE (reference sequence). The CDR3 consists of 15 residues. Germline trimming cut 4 bases from V and 3 bases from J; bases unmatched to any gene: 4. CDR3 nucleotide sequence: TGTGCCAGCAGCAAGGGACAGGGGGGGACAGATACGCAGTATTTT. Translating it yields CASSKGQGGTDTQYF.

The chain links TRBV5-1 to TRBJ1-6, with TRBD1 matching 7 bases. V shed 3 bases and J 5 bases; nucleotides not matched to a gene: 2. This CDR3 has 14 residues. Per germline, CDR1 SGHRS and CDR2 YFSETQ. The CDR3 loop reads CASSWDRNNSPLHF. For the CDR3, the DNA is TGCGCCAGCAGCTGGGACAGAAATAATTCACCCCTCCACTTT.

V usage is TRBV6-2 or TRBV6-3 and J usage is TRBJ1-1, with D uncertain. The CDR3 runs to 14 residues. V lost 0 bases and J lost 8, with 13 bases in between. CDR1 and CDR2 (germline): MNHEY, SVGEGT. In DNA, the CDR3 is TGTGCCAGCAGTTACTCGATCGTGGCAGCGGAAGCTTTCTTT. Translating gives CASSYSIVAAEAFF.